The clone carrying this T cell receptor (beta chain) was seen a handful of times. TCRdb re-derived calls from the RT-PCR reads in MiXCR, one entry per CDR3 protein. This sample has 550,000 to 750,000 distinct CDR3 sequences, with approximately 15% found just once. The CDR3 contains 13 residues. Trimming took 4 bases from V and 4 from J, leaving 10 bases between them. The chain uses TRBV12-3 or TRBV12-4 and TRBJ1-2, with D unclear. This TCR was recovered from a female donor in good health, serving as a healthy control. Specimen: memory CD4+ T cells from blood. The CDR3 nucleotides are TGTGCCAGCAGTTCCCGGAACCTCTATGGCTACACCTTC. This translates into CASSSRNLYGYTF.